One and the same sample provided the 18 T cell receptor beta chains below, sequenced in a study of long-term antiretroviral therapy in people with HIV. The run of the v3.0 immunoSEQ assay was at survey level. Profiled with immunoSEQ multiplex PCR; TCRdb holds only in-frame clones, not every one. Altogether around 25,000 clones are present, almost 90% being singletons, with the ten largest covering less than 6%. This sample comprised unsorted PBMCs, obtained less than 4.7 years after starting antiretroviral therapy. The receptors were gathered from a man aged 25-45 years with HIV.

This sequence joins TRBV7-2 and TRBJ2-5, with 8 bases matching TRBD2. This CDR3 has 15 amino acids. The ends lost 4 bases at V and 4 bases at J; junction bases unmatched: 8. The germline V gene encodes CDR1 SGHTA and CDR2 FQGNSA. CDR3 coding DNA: TGTGCCAGCAGCTCTCGGGGGGGCTTTCGAGAGACCCAGTACTTC. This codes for CASSSRGGFRETQYF. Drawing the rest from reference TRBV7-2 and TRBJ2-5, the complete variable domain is GAGVSQSPSNKVTEKGKDVELRCDPISGHTALYWYRQSLGQGLEFLIYFQGNSAPDKSGLPSDRFSAERTGGSVSTLTIQRTQQEDSAVYLCASSSRGGFRETQYFGPGTRLLVL.

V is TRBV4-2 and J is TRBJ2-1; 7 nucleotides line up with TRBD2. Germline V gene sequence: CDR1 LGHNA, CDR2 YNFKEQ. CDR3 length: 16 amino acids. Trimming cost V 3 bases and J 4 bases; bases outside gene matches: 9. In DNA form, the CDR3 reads TGTGCCAGCAGCCAGTCAGCGGGGAGGGGTTACAATGAGCAGTTCTTC. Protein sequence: CASSQSAGRGYNEQFF.

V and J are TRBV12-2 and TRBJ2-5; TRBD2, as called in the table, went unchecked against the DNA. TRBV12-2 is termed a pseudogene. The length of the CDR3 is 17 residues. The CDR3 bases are TGTGCAAGTCGCTCGTGGTCAAGCGTTCGGGGATTCGAGACCCAGTACTTC. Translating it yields CASRSWSSVRGFETQYF.

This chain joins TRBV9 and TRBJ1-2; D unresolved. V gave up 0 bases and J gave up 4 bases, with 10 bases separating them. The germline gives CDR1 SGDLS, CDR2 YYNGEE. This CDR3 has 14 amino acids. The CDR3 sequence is CASSVDWQTYGYTF. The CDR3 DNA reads TGTGCCAGCAGCGTAGATTGGCAGACCTATGGCTACACCTTC.

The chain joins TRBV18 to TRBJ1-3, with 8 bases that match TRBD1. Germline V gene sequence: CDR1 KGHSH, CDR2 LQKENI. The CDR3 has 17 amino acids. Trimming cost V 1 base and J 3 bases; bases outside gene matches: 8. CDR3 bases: TGTGCCAGCTCACCACTGGCCCAGGGGGCCAGTGGAAACACCATATATTTT. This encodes CASSPLAQGASGNTIYF.

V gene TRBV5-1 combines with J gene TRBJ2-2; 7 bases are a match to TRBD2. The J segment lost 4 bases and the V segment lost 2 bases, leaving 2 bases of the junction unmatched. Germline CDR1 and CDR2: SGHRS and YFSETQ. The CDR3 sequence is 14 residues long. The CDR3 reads CASSLAGSTGELFF. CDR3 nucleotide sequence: TGCGCCAGCAGCTTAGCGGGAAGCACCGGGGAGCTGTTTTTT.

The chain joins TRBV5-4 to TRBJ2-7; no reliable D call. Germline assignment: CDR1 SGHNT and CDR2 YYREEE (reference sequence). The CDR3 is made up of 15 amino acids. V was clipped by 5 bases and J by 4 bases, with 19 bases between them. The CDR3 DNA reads TGTGCCAGCAGTACCGACGGGCTTCCCTTATACGAGCAGTACTTC. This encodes CASSTDGLPLYEQYF.

CDR3 loop: CSATSQGAAFF. CDR3 nucleotide sequence: TGCAGTGCCACCTCACAGGGTGCGGCTTTCTTT. V gene TRBV20-1 combines with J gene TRBJ1-1, with a weak D call TRBD1 (6 bases). Germline CDR1 and CDR2: DFQATT and SNEGSKA (reference sequence). This CDR3 has 11 amino acids. Trimming stripped 6 bases from V and 11 bases from J, with 16 bases between.

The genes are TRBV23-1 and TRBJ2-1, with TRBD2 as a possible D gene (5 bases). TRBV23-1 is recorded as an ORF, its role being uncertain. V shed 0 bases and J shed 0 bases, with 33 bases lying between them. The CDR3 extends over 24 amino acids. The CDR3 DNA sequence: TGCGCCAGCAGTCAATCTAAGGATAAAAAATCTTTTTCCGATACCGGAGGCTCCTACAATGAGCAGTTCTTC. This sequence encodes CASSQSKDKKSFSDTGGSYNEQFF.

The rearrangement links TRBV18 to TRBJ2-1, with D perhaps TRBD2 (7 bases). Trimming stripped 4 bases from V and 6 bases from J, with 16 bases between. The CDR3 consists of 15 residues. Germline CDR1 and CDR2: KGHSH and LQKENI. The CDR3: CASSRGRELGNEQFF. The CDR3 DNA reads TGTGCCAGCTCACGGGGGCGGGAGTTGGGCAATGAGCAGTTCTTC.

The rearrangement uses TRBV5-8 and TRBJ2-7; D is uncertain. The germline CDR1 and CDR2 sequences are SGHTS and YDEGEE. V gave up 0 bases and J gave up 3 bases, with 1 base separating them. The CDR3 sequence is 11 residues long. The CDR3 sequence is CASSLVYEQYF. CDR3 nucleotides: TGTGCCAGCAGCTTGGTCTACGAGCAGTACTTC.

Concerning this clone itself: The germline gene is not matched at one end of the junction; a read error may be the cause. The CDR3 is CASSYTFQTDPSF. CDR3 nucleotide sequence: TGTGCCAGCAGTTACACCTTCCAGACAGACCCCTCCTTC. The chain couples TRBV6-5 to TRBJ1-2, with D maybe TRBD1 (5 bases). The CDR3 spans 13 residues. Germline CDR1 MNHEY, CDR2 SVGAGI.

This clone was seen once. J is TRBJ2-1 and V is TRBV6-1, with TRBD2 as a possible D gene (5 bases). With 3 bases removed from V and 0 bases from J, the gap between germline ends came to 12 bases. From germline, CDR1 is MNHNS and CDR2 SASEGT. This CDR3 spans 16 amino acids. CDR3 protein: CASSESGSPSYNEQFF. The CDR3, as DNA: TGTGCCAGCAGTGAGTCTGGGAGTCCCTCCTACAATGAGCAGTTCTTC.

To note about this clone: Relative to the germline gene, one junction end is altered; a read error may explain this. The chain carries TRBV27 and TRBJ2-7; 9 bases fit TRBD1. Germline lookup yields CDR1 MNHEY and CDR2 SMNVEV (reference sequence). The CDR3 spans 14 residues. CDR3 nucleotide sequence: TGTGCCAGCAGTCTATCCGGGACAGGGAGGGAGCAGTACTTC. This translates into CASSLSGTGREQYF.

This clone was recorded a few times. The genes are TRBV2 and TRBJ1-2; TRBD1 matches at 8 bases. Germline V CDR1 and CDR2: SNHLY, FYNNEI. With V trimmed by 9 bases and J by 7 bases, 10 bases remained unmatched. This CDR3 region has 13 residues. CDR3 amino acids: CARTLRTGPGYTF. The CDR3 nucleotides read TGTGCCAGGACACTCAGGACAGGGCCTGGCTACACCTTC.

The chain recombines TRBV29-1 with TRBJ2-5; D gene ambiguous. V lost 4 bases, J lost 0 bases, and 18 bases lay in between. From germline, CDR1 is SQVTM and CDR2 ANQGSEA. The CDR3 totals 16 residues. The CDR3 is CSVVPVVGVYQETQYF. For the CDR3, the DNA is TGCAGCGTTGTTCCTGTTGTAGGCGTGTACCAAGAGACCCAGTACTTC.

This CDR3 reads CASSVTLGQGGYEQYF. As DNA, the CDR3 is TGTGCCAGCAGCGTAACCCTTGGACAGGGGGGGTACGAGCAGTACTTC. The chain recombines TRBV9 with TRBJ2-7; 10 bases are shared with TRBD1. The germline V gene has CDR1 SGDLS and CDR2 YYNGEE. Trimming cost V 1 base and J 4 bases; bases outside gene matches: 8. CDR3 size: 16 residues.

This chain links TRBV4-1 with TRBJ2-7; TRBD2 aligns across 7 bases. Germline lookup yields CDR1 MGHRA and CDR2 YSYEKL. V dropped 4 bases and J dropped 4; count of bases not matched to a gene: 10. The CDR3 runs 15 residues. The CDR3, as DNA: TGCGCCAGCAGCCGATTGGCGGGAGTTTGGTACGAGCAGTACTTC. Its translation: CASSRLAGVWYEQYF.